This T cell receptor beta chain is drawn from a study of somatic mutations in cytotoxic T cells in rheumatoid arthritis. CDR1 and CDR2 (germline): MNHEY, SMNVEV (reference sequence). V was cut by 5 bases and J by 5 bases, with 15 bases left in between. This CDR3 is built from 14 residues. Generated by immunoSEQ multiplex PCR, the TCRdb table keeps only in-frame clones and is missing some. In the table there are roughly 20,000 clones, 75% to 90% of which are singletons. The receptor comes from an adult with rheumatoid arthritis. Sequencing used CD8+ T cells sorted from blood. This chain joins TRBV27 and TRBJ1-2; perhaps TRBD1 as D (6 bases). The CDR3 loop reads CASSMDRGDYGYTF. CDR3 DNA sequence: TGTGCCAGCAGTATGGACAGAGGTGATTATGGCTACACCTTC.